Included here is one TCR beta chain sequence, with context. This entry comes from a study of response to subunit inactivated influenza vaccine. TCRdb processed the RT-PCR reads anew with MiXCR; each CDR3 protein has one entry. There are 500,000 to 600,000 distinct CDR3 sequences in the sample; less than 8% occur only once, and 10% to 15% lies in the top ten. The ends lost 0 bases at V and 7 bases at J; junction bases unmatched: 14. CDR3 length: 18 amino acids. Germline V gives CDR1 DFQATT, CDR2 SNEGSKA (reference sequence). This sequence joins TRBV20-1 and TRBJ2-1; 11 bases map to TRBD2. The specimen was PBMCs from blood, collected 23 months after vaccination. The clonotype was recovered from a man aged 45 to 75 who received an inactivated influenza vaccine. The CDR3 coding sequence is TGCAGTGCTAGAGATGGGGTAGCGGGAGGGCTTCTGAGGAATGAGCAGTTCTTC. It translates to CSARDGVAGGLLRNEQFF.